This T cell receptor (beta chain) was recovered during a study of T cell repertoires in cytomegalovirus infection. Study-wide background: It was the public TCR beta signatures that indicated both CMV infection and matching HLA type. Findings and limits, study-wide: Identification of carriers of CMV plus the relevant HLA was performed using cumulative public TCR beta family frequency. In two of eight donors, the top clonotype was HLA-C-restricted CMV-specific.

Germline V lookup: CDR1 SNHLY, CDR2 FYNNEI. The V gene end was trimmed by 3 bases and the J gene end by 1 base; junction bases not matched to a gene: 6. CDR3 length: 16 amino acids. Comments on this clonotype: The antigen is unknown.

Via MiXCR, TCRdb re-called the reads, giving one row per CDR3 protein. Of around 740,000 distinct CDR3 sequences in the sample, 35% to 40% were seen once. This clonotype originated in a human donor in good health (CMV status not recorded). Some clones in this sample may be carry-over from other donors' samples. Sequencing was performed on PBMCs. The chain joins TRBV2 to TRBJ1-2, with 9 bases matching TRBD1. This chain's CDR3 is CASSEKQGAHNYGYTF. CDR3 bases: TGTGCCAGCAGTGAGAAACAGGGGGCACATAACTATGGCTACACCTTC.